This is a list of T cell receptor beta chains from one sample in a study of control samples from healthy donors and cancer patients. TCRdb's table, derived via immunoSEQ multiplex PCR, lists solely in-frame clones and lacks some. The sample includes about 160,000 clones, over 85% of them seen just once. The specimen sequenced was blood. These receptors all stem from a woman aged 40-49 years in good health. The CDR3 runs from the conserved cysteine through the conserved F or W. D genes are given only for firm matches. Clone size is stated in some rows and not others, as once, few, many or a class when expanded.

length	V	D	J	size	DNA	CDR3
15	TRBV5-1	-	TRBJ2-3	-	TGCGCCAGCAGCTTGATAGCCGGAGGGACAGATACGCAGTATTTT	CASSLIAGGTDTQYF
19	TRBV5-1	-	TRBJ1-6	-	TGCGCCAGCAGCTTGGTCGGAACAGGGCCAAGCTCCTATAATTCACCCCTCCACTTT	CASSLVGTGPSSYNSPLHF
13	TRBV19	-	TRBJ1-4	-	TGTGCCAGTAGTATTTCTGGAAATGAAAAACTGTTTTTT	CASSISGNEKLFF
15	TRBV7-2	-	TRBJ2-7	-	TGTGCCAGCAGCTTAGAAGGCTACAGATCCTACGAGCAGTACTTC	CASSLEGYRSYEQYF
14	TRBV6-1	-	TRBJ1-1	-	TGTGCCAGCAGTGACCCCCTGGTGGGCACTGAAGCTTTCTTT	CASSDPLVGTEAFF
14	TRBV30	TRBD2	TRBJ2-1	-	TGTGCCTGTGACGGGACTAGCGCGTACAATGAGCAGTTCTTC	CACDGTSAYNEQFF
14	TRBV6-4	TRBD2	TRBJ2-1	-	TGTGCCAGCAGAGCTAGCGGGGGGAACAATGAGCAGTTCTTC	CASRASGGNNEQFF
16	TRBV7-6	TRBD2	TRBJ2-2	-	TGTGCCAGCAGCCCGGCGGCGGGGGGGTACACCGGGGAGCTGTTTTTT	CASSPAAGGYTGELFF
15	TRBV6-5	-	TRBJ2-5	-	TGTGCCAGCAGTTACGGGCAGGGCCCCCCAGAGACCCAGTACTTC	CASSYGQGPPETQYF
13	TRBV28	TRBD1	TRBJ1-2	-	TGTGCCAGCAGCCCAGACAGGGGACATGGCTACACCTTC	CASSPDRGHGYTF
16	TRBV19	-	TRBJ2-2	once	TGTGCCACCAGGATTGACGCTGTCCGTTACACCGGGGAGCTGTTTTTT	CATRIDAVRYTGELFF
15	TRBV9	TRBD1	TRBJ1-1	-	TGTGCCAGCAGCCCAGGACAGGGCATGAACACTGAAGCTTTCTTT	CASSPGQGMNTEAFF
13	TRBV19	-	TRBJ1-1	-	TGTGCCGGTAGATCAGGGGAAGTCTCTGAAGCTTTCTTT	CAGRSGEVSEAFF